These 2 T cell receptor beta chains share one sample of origin, sequenced in a study of vaccination and CD4 T cells after COVID-19 (dated by TCRdb to 2022 to 2024). These receptors' antigens are unknown. Receptor amplification or capture employed PCR. Instrument on record: Illumina iSeq 100. TCR sequencing of DNA from cultured CD4+ T cells used the Oncomine TCR Beta short-read assay at the Johns Hopkins FTIC core. In TCRdb, the public reads were trimmed at Q25 with fastp and aligned with MiXCR, with productive beta chains retained. Here each entry gathers all rows of one CDR3 protein and keeps the most common genes and DNA. The sample table holds about 21,000 distinct CDR3 sequences, of which roughly three fifths were seen once. The ten most abundant clones make up 10% of the sample. The sample's treatment or condition label, decoded: roughly ten-day PBMC culture with coronavirus spike peptide pools or control peptides (ViraFEST assay).

The material sequenced was CD4+ T cells from blood, cultured in vitro. These receptors originate from a human donor who had recovered from COVID-19.

The CDR3 spells CASSVGQYSYEQYF. CDR3 bases: TGTGCCAGCAGCGTAGGGCAGTACTCCTACGAGCAGTACTTC. The chain employs TRBV9 and TRBJ2-7, with unresolved D. Trimming stripped 0 bases from V and 0 bases from J, with 7 bases between. The CDR3 is 14 residues long. Germline CDR1 reads SGDLS; CDR2 reads YYNGEE.

The CDR3 DNA reads as TGTGCCAGCAGTCCTTGGGACAGGGTAAATCAGCCCCAGCATTTT. Translation gives CASSPWDRVNQPQHF. The V gene is TRBV6-2 or TRBV6-3, the J gene TRBJ1-5, with TRBD1 matching 9 bases. CDR1 is MNHEY, CDR2 SVGEGT, per germline. The CDR3 is 15 amino acids. V shed 5 bases and J 4 bases; nucleotides not matched to a gene: 6.